This T cell receptor (beta chain) appears in the sequencing data of a study of blood T cell repertoires in COVID-19. Study in general: Sites in the United States, Italy and Spain provided acute and convalescent COVID-19 samples. PBMCs, B-cell-depleted T cells, or T cells provided the cDNA or gDNA that made up the material.

Per the original data handling: The authors estimated nucleated cell counts from reference gene primer amplification. TCRdb's table, derived via immunoSEQ multiplex PCR, lists solely in-frame clones and lacks some. V, J and clone size derive from that table, while D and trimming were established from the DNA sequence. The sample includes about 240,000 clones, around 87% of them seen just once. This TCR was recovered from a man in his sixties who had recovered from COVID-19. Sequenced material: peripheral blood.

In DNA form, the CDR3 reads TGTGCCAGCAGCCTAACCGGGACTAGCGGGCACAATGAGCAGTTCTTC. Translation gives CASSLTGTSGHNEQFF. V gene TRBV9 combines with J gene TRBJ2-1; 12 bases line up with TRBD2. The trim removed 4 bases at V and 5 bases at J, leaving 7 bases unmatched. The CDR3 has 16 residues. Per the germline V gene, CDR1 is SGDLS and CDR2 is YYNGEE.